A single sample is the source of the 3 T cell receptor beta chains below, sequenced in a study of OX40 agonist ivuxolimab in advanced cancers. Clones were read by immunoSEQ multiplex PCR, and TCRdb kept only the in-frame ones, dropping some. Of approximately 70,000 clones in the sample, 86% were seen once. Sample: CD4+ or CD8+ T cells sorted from blood, taken in a trial of the OX40 agonist ivuxolimab. The receptors here all came from an adult with an advanced solid tumor such as melanoma, head and neck, liver or kidney cancer.

The rearrangement joins TRBV5-1 to TRBJ1-2; D may be TRBD1 (5 bases). Trimming shortened V by 4 bases and J by 2 bases, and 15 bases separated the two germline ends. The length of the CDR3 is 15 residues. CDR1 is SGHRS, CDR2 YFSETQ, per germline. The CDR3 region has the DNA TGCGCCAGCAGCCCTAGAACGGGGACCAACTATGGCTACACCTTC. Its protein product is CASSPRTGTNYGYTF.

The J gene is TRBJ1-2, the V gene TRBV11-1; D ambiguous. This CDR3 spans 14 amino acids. The germline CDR1 and CDR2 sequences are SGHAT and FQDESV (reference sequence). V lost 1 base, J lost 3 bases, and 9 bases lay in between. CDR3 sequence: CASSLGQSYYGYTF. The CDR3, as DNA: TGTGCCAGCAGCTTAGGCCAGAGCTACTATGGCTACACCTTC.

This chain links TRBV5-4 with TRBJ1-1, with D perhaps TRBD1 (5 bases). This CDR3 contains 17 residues. From germline, CDR1 is SGHNT and CDR2 YYREEE (reference sequence). V shed 2 bases and J shed 1 base, with 18 bases lying between them. The CDR3 sequence is CASSFGGNPASNTEAFF. CDR3 sequence (DNA): TGTGCCAGCAGCTTTGGGGGGAATCCGGCCTCGAACACTGAAGCTTTCTTT.